The present TCR beta chain was sequenced within a study of T cell responses to AZD1222 COVID-19 vaccine. Whole-study context: Doses given second, at about 4 or about 12 weeks, were pooled.

Worth noting for this clone: Antigen specificity is unknown.

Study outcomes and limitations: Only six people who got AZD1222 tested seropositive at baseline.

The repertoire was sequenced with immunoSEQ multiplex PCR; TCRdb's copy has only in-frame clones and lacks some. The table lists more than 65,000 clones, roughly 80% of them singletons, with around a fifth in the top ten. Trimming removed 0 bases from V and 0 bases from J, with 3 bases in between. There are 15 residues in the CDR3. The germline gives CDR1 MNHEY, CDR2 SVGAGI. This sample comprised peripheral blood, obtained on day 0 of AZD1222 vaccination. The clonotype was recovered from an adult in good health. The chain employs TRBV6-5 and TRBJ1-6; D is uncertain. CDR3 bases: TGTGCCAGCAGTTACTCGAGCTCCTATAATTCACCCCTCCACTTT. Its protein product is CASSYSSSYNSPLHF.